Below, 25 T cell receptor beta chains from the same sample are listed, as sequenced in a study of neurological immune-mediated disorders. TCRdb re-analysed the 5' RACE reads in MiXCR, keeping a single row per CDR3 protein. The sample lists roughly 70,000 distinct CDR3 sequences, around 3.9% seen once, with under 1.5% in the top ten. Specimen: PBMCs. The receptor source for this set is a man aged 25 to 40 with multiple sclerosis.

The chain couples TRBV19 to TRBJ2-1; D not certain. V dropped 7 bases and J dropped 7 bases, with 8 bases sitting between them. Germline V gene data show CDR1 as LNHDA and CDR2 as SQIVND (reference sequence). The CDR3 sequence is 11 residues long. The CDR3 DNA sequence: TGTGCCAGTATGGGCTGGAATGAGCAGTTCTTC. Its translation: CASMGWNEQFF.

This clonotype was detected ten times or more. The CDR3, as DNA: TGTGCCATCAGGGGGACAGGGAGCACAGATACGCAGTATTTT. Protein: CAIRGTGSTDTQYF. The J gene is TRBJ2-3, the V gene TRBV10-3; TRBD1 agrees at 9 bases. Germline V CDR1 and CDR2: ENHRY, SYGVKD. V was clipped by 6 bases and J by 0 bases; unmatched bases: 1. This CDR3 has 14 residues.

Concerning this clonotype: A clone one base away is much larger, so this may be a read error. The chain couples TRBV7-9 to TRBJ2-1; D remains ambiguous. This CDR3 is 11 amino acids long. V lost 6 bases, J lost 5 bases, and 5 bases lay in between. The germline V gene has CDR1 SEHNR and CDR2 FQNEAQ (reference sequence). Here the CDR3 DNA reads TGTGCCAGCAGATCAAACAATGAGCAGTTCTTC. Translating it yields CASRSNNEQFF.

This clonotype was counted many times. CDR3 sequence (DNA): TGTGCCAGCAGCTTAGCGCTGTTGGCGGGGGCAGATACGCAGTATTTT. Its translation: CASSLALLAGADTQYF. The V gene is TRBV7-2, the J gene TRBJ2-3, with 7 bases fitting TRBD2. V trimming: 0 bases; J trimming: 4 bases; junction bases outside the gene matches: 7. CDR1 and CDR2 from the germline V gene are SGHTA and FQGNSA. The CDR3 is made up of 16 amino acids.

This clonotype was found many times. The chain carries TRBV7-3 and TRBJ1-1; 7 bases are shared with TRBD1. J was trimmed by 8 bases and V by 6 bases; bases with no gene match: 12. The CDR3 consists of 14 residues. Germline V gene lookup returns CDR1 SGHTA and CDR2 FQGTGA. CDR3 region: CASRRMTGSEEAFF. DNA for the CDR3: TGTGCCAGCAGACGAATGACAGGGTCCGAGGAAGCTTTCTTT.

This clonotype was picked up many times. V and J are TRBV5-1 and TRBJ2-1; D may be TRBD1 (5 bases). The CDR3 is 13 amino acids. Trimming cost V 5 bases and J 7 bases, with 13 bases left between them. Germline lookup yields CDR1 SGHRS and CDR2 YFSETQ. CDR3 sequence: CASSRDRTNEQFF. CDR3 in DNA: TGCGCCAGCAGTCGTGACAGAACGAATGAGCAGTTCTTC.

This clonotype appeared many times. The J gene is TRBJ2-1, the V gene TRBV5-1, with TRBD2 matching over 10 bases. Germline CDR1 is SGHRS and CDR2 is YFSETQ. The CDR3 has 16 residues. J gave up 4 bases and V 4 bases, and 8 bases lay outside the gene matches. The CDR3 nucleotides read TGCGCCAGCAGCGAGAACCTAGCGGGGGTTTACAATGAGCAGTTCTTC. Amino acids: CASSENLAGVYNEQFF.

This clonotype was recorded many times. In DNA form, the CDR3 reads TGTGCCAGCAGTTCTCCGGGACAAAGAAACACTGAAGCTTTCTTT. It encodes CASSSPGQRNTEAFF. The V call is TRBV27, the J call TRBJ1-1; D is perhaps TRBD1 (6 bases). The CDR3 consists of 15 residues. The V end lost 4 bases, the J end lost 2 bases, and 14 bases lay between the germline ends. Germline V lookup: CDR1 MNHEY, CDR2 SMNVEV (reference sequence).

This clonotype showed up many times. The chain has TRBV4-1 and TRBJ2-5, with 13 positions matching TRBD2. CDR3 length: 17 residues. Germline V gene data show CDR1 as MGHRA and CDR2 as YSYEKL. Trimming cost V 1 base and J 13 bases; bases outside gene matches: 15. CDR3 DNA sequence: TGCGCCAGCAGCCAAGTCCCCCTCGGAGGACTAGCGGGGGCCTTGTACTTC. Translated: CASSQVPLGGLAGALYF.

This clonotype was counted ten times or more. The chain links TRBV12-3 or TRBV12-4 to TRBJ2-3; either TRBD1 or TRBD2 may fit D (5 bases each). V was pared by 8 bases and J by 0 bases, with 12 bases between. This CDR3 contains 14 residues. CDR3 DNA: TGTGCCAGCGAAATCGGGGACAGCACAGATACGCAGTATTTT. Translation gives CASEIGDSTDTQYF.

This clonotype was seen many times. This rearrangement joins TRBV5-1 to TRBJ2-1; TRBD2 agrees at 13 bases. This CDR3 spans 13 amino acids. V shed 4 bases and J 15 bases; nucleotides not matched to a gene: 7. Germline CDR1 SGHRS, CDR2 YFSETQ. The DNA of the CDR3 is TGCGCCAGCAGCGCCGGGACTAGCGGGGCTCTGTTCTTC. It is translated as CASSAGTSGALFF. Full variable domain (missing parts from reference TRBV5-1 and TRBJ2-1): KAGVTQTPRYLIKTRGQQVTLSCSPISGHRSVSWYQQTPGQGLQFLFEYFSETQRNKGNFPGRFSGRQFSNSRSEMNVSTLELGDSALYLCASSAGTSGALFFGPGTRLTVL.

This clonotype was observed many times. The chain recombines TRBV20-1 with TRBJ2-2, with D perhaps matching TRBD1 (7 bases). Germline CDR1 is DFQATT and CDR2 is SNEGSKA (reference sequence). With 5 bases removed from V and 6 bases from J, the gap between germline ends came to 19 bases. The CDR3 spans 15 residues. The chain's CDR3 is CSAGGAQGEAGELFF. The CDR3 DNA follows: TGCAGTGCTGGAGGGGCCCAGGGGGAGGCCGGGGAGCTGTTTTTT.

This clonotype was seen at least ten times. V usage is TRBV27 and J usage is TRBJ2-7; no clear D gene. The CDR3 runs 16 residues. Trimming left V 6 bases short and J 2 bases short, with 20 bases between. Germline CDR1 is MNHEY and CDR2 is SMNVEV (reference sequence). DNA for the CDR3: TGTGCCAGCAGGGGTCGAGGCAGCCCCAACCCCTACGAGCAGTACTTC. Its protein product is CASRGRGSPNPYEQYF.

Details on this clonotype: This may arise from a read error, as a much more abundant clone is one base away. The V gene is TRBV29-1, the J gene TRBJ1-2; perhaps TRBD1 as D (5 bases). Trimming took off 4 bases at V and 0 bases at J, with 9 bases between the two ends. Germline V lookup: CDR1 SQVTM, CDR2 ANQGSEA. The CDR3 has 13 residues. This chain's CDR3 is CSVVGDTNYGYTF. The CDR3, as DNA: TGCAGCGTTGTAGGGGATACTAACTATGGCTACACCTTC.

As to this clonotype: One base away lies a much larger clone, so this may be a sequencing read error. This chain uses TRBV10-3 with TRBJ2-3, with D perhaps given as TRBD1 or TRBD2 (5 bases each). The germline V and J ends were trimmed by 0 bases and 0 bases, with 16 bases remaining between them. Germline CDR1 ENHRY, CDR2 SYGVKD. The CDR3 extends over 18 amino acids. Here the CDR3 DNA reads TGTGCCATCAGTGAGTCGTACGCTACGGGGCCTAGCACAGATACGCAGTATTTT. Encoded protein: CAISESYATGPSTDTQYF.

This clonotype was recorded many times. The CDR3 region is CGSSLGFGPQYF. As DNA, the CDR3 is TGTGGATCATCCCTCGGTTTTGGACCGCAGTACTTC. The V gene is TRBV14, the J gene TRBJ2-7; D unclear. Germline lookup yields CDR1 SGHDN and CDR2 FVKESK. This CDR3 has 12 residues. Based on the CDR3 plus reference TRBV14 and TRBJ2-7, the full variable domain is EAGVTQFPSHSVIEKGQTVTLRCDPISGHDNLYWYRRVMGKEIKFLLHFVKESKQDESGMPNNRFLAERTGGTYSTLKVQPAELEDSGVYFCGSSLGFGPQYFGPGTRLTVT.

This clonotype was detected ten times or more. CDR3 DNA: TGTGCCAGCAGCTTAATGGCGGGGCCTGAAGCTTTCTTT. It is translated as CASSLMAGPEAFF. The chain has TRBV7-9 and TRBJ1-1, with a weak D call TRBD1 (5 bases). CDR3 length equals 13 residues. Germline V gene lookup returns CDR1 SEHNR and CDR2 FQNEAQ (reference sequence). Trimming pared 2 bases from V and 6 bases from J, leaving 10 bases between.

This chain uses TRBV20-1 with TRBJ2-1; 14 positions match TRBD2. The length of the CDR3 is 16 residues. V lost 0 bases, J lost 6 bases, and 4 bases stayed unmatched. Germline CDR1 and CDR2: DFQATT and SNEGSKA (reference sequence). The CDR3 DNA reads as TGCAGTGCTAGAGATCGGACTAGCGGGGGGTCCAATGAGCAGTTCTTC. This gives the protein CSARDRTSGGSNEQFF.

A few counts support this clonotype. CDR3 nucleotide sequence: TGTGCCAGCAGTTACTACCGAGGTCTTTACACTGAAGCTTTCTTT. Its protein is CASSYYRGLYTEAFF. The chain uses TRBV6-5 and TRBJ1-1, with unresolved D. Trimming took 1 base from V and 3 from J, leaving 12 bases between them. The CDR3 covers 15 residues. Germline V CDR1 and CDR2: MNHEY, SVGAGI.

This clonotype was counted at least ten times. The chain has TRBV5-6 and TRBJ2-3, with 7 bases fitting TRBD2. V trimming: 0 bases; J trimming: 2 bases; junction bases outside the gene matches: 6. Germline V gives CDR1 SGHDT, CDR2 YYEEEE. The CDR3 sequence is 16 residues long. CDR3 residues: CASSLAGTNPTDTQYF. The CDR3 DNA follows: TGTGCCAGCAGCTTGGCCGGGACTAACCCCACAGATACGCAGTATTTT. The variable domain in full, with the rest retrieved from reference TRBV5-6 and TRBJ2-3, is DAGVTQSPTHLIKTRGQQVTLRCSPKSGHDTVSWYQQALGQGPQFIFQYYEEEERQRGNFPDRFSGHQFPNYSSELNVNALLLGDSALYLCASSLAGTNPTDTQYFGPGTRLTVL.

V and J are TRBV10-3 and TRBJ1-5; no clear D. Germline V gives CDR1 ENHRY, CDR2 SYGVKD. V lost 2 bases to trimming and J lost 1 base, with 6 bases between them. This CDR3 has 14 amino acids. CDR3 in DNA: TGTGCCATCAGTGAGGGAAAGAGCAATCAGCCCCAGCATTTT. Translation gives CAISEGKSNQPQHF.

With respect to this clonotype: Being one base from a much bigger clone, this may be a read error. The chain combines TRBV6-2 or TRBV6-3 with TRBJ2-7; the D is unclear. Germline assignment: CDR1 MNHEY and CDR2 SVGEGT. The CDR3 runs to 11 residues. Between the trimmed V and J ends, which lost 6 bases and 7 bases, there was a span of 10 bases. The CDR3 sequence: CASRSLQEQYF. The DNA of the CDR3 is TGTGCCAGCAGATCACTGCAAGAGCAGTACTTC.

V is TRBV5-1 and J is TRBJ2-3; D remains unclear. V gave up 4 bases and J gave up 5 bases, with 14 bases separating them. The V gene's germline CDR1 is SGHRS and CDR2 YFSETQ. CDR3 length: 14 residues. The CDR3 sequence is CASSPGPVRDTQYF. As DNA, the CDR3 is TGCGCCAGCAGCCCAGGACCGGTAAGAGATACGCAGTATTTT.

This clonotype was seen at least ten times. This rearrangement joins TRBV4-1 to TRBJ2-5; either TRBD1 or TRBD2 may supply D (5 bases each). The CDR3 runs to 16 residues. V was shortened by 1 base and J by 5 bases, with 17 bases between the two germline ends. From germline, CDR1 is MGHRA and CDR2 YSYEKL. The CDR3 is CASSQVRTPSGETQYF. DNA of the CDR3: TGCGCCAGCAGCCAAGTGAGGACTCCCTCAGGGGAGACCCAGTACTTC.

The V and J genes are TRBV10-1 and TRBJ2-1; TRBD2 matches 7 bases. V shed 4 bases, J shed 5 bases, and the junction held 11 bases outside the gene matches. Germline V CDR1 and CDR2: WNHNN, SYGVQD (reference sequence). This CDR3 has 16 residues. The chain's CDR3 is CASSVLKSGADNEQFF. CDR3 sequence (DNA): TGCGCCAGCAGTGTTCTAAAAAGCGGGGCTGACAATGAGCAGTTCTTC.